These T cell receptor beta chains were read from a single sample in a study of blood T cell repertoires in COVID-19. Produced via immunoSEQ multiplex PCR; TCRdb's table is partial and in-frame only. The data hold hundreds of thousands of clones, with around nine tenths observed a single time. The sequenced sample consisted of peripheral blood. The source of these receptors is a man aged 40-50 years with acute or convalescent COVID-19. Each CDR3 is given with its conserved first and last residue. The D gene is left open where the match is weak. Where a row states a size, it is once, few, many or the class of an expanded clone; other rows omit it.

j_call,v_call,clone_size,d_call,cdr3_nt,cdr3_aa
TRBJ1-1,TRBV20-1,-,-,TGCAGTGCTAGGGGAGTCACTGAAGCTTTCTTT,CSARGVTEAFF
TRBJ2-1,TRBV9,-,TRBD1,TGTGCCAGCGGGGGGACAGGGAATGAGCAGTTCTTC,CASGGTGNEQFF
TRBJ1-4,TRBV5-1,-,TRBD1,TGCGCCAGCAGCTTCGACAGGGGGCCCCAAAGTGAAAAACTGTTTTTT,CASSFDRGPQSEKLFF
TRBJ2-7,TRBV11-2,-,TRBD2,TGTGCCAGCAGCTTACTAGCGGGGACTTACTACGAGCAGTACTTC,CASSLLAGTYYEQYF
TRBJ1-2,TRBV6-5,-,TRBD1,TGTGCCAGCAGACGACAGGGGGAAGGGTATGGCTACACCTTC,CASRRQGEGYGYTF
TRBJ1-5,TRBV5-4,-,-,TGTGCCAGCAGCCTGTTTGGGGAGGACAATCAGCCCCAGCATTTT,CASSLFGEDNQPQHF
TRBJ1-1,TRBV2,-,-,TGTGCCAGCAGCCTAGAGGGCACTGAAGCTTTCTTT,CASSLEGTEAFF
TRBJ1-2,TRBV2,-,-,TGTGCCAGCAGTGGGACAGACTATGGCTACACCTTC,CASSGTDYGYTF
TRBJ2-7,TRBV9,-,TRBD2,TGTGCCAGCAGCGTAGGATTCGGGGAGGGCTACGAGCAGTACTTC,CASSVGFGEGYEQYF
TRBJ1-2,TRBV2,-,-,TGTGCCAGCTCAGCAGGCAGCTATGGCTACACCTTC,CASSAGSYGYTF
TRBJ2-2,TRBV29-1,-,-,TGCAGCGTTGAAGTAATAAGACAGGGACTGAACACCGGGGAGCTGTTTTTT,CSVEVIRQGLNTGELFF
TRBJ1-1,TRBV6-5,-,TRBD1,TGTGCCAGCAGAAGGACAGGGACGAACACTGAAGCTTTCTTT,CASRRTGTNTEAFF
TRBJ1-2,TRBV30,-,-,TGTGCCACCCACCCCACGGGGTATGGCTACACCTTC,CATHPTGYGYTF
TRBJ2-7,TRBV4-2,-,-,TGTGCCAGCAGCCAAGATGATACGGTTTCCTACGAGCAGTACTTC,CASSQDDTVSYEQYF
TRBJ2-7,TRBV5-1,-,-,TGCGCCAGCAGCTCCCAGGGGTCCCACGAGCAGTACTTC,CASSSQGSHEQYF
TRBJ1-1,TRBV15,-,-,TGTGCCACCAGCAGAGATAGGGTTAGGGGCACTGAAGCTTTCTTT,CATSRDRVRGTEAFF
TRBJ2-1,TRBV29-1,-,-,TGCAGCGTTTGGGACAACGGGGAGCAGTTCTTC,CSVWDNGEQFF
TRBJ2-2,TRBV6-1,-,TRBD1,TGTGCCAGCAGTGAAATGGCAGGGGGACAGGAGCTGTTTTTT,CASSEMAGGQELFF
TRBJ2-7,TRBV18,-,-,TGTGCCAGCTCACCAGCTTTTACCCGGGACACTGAGCAGTACTTC,CASSPAFTRDTEQYF
TRBJ2-7,TRBV7-8,-,TRBD2,TGTGCCAGCAGCCGCGGGACTAGCGGACTCTACGAGCAGTACTTC,CASSRGTSGLYEQYF
TRBJ1-2,TRBV10-3,once,TRBD1,TGTGCCTCAGGACAGGGAGGAAGCTATGGCTACACCTTC,CASGQGGSYGYTF
TRBJ2-2,TRBV4-2,-,-,TGTGCCAGCAGCCTTAGCGGAGTTGCGGGCGGGGAGCTGTTTTTT,CASSLSGVAGGELFF
TRBJ1-1,TRBV3-1/TRBV3-2,-,-,TGTGCCAGCAGCCAACAAGGGGGGGTAACTGAAGCTTTCTTT,CASSQQGGVTEAFF
TRBJ1-2,TRBV6-5,-,-,TGTGCCAGCAGTTGGCAGGGCTATGGCTACACCTTC,CASSWQGYGYTF
TRBJ1-3,TRBV15,-,-,TGTGCCACCAGCAGAGGGACAACCATCTCCACTGGAAACACCATATATTTT,CATSRGTTISTGNTIYF
TRBJ2-3,TRBV5-4,-,TRBD2,TGTGCCAGCAGCTCGGGGGAGCGGGGAAGCACAGATACGCAGTATTTT,CASSSGERGSTDTQYF
TRBJ1-1,TRBV19,-,-,TGTGCCAGTAGTACAGGAATCACTGAAGCTTTCTTT,CASSTGITEAFF
TRBJ1-2,TRBV5-4,-,-,TGTGCCAGCAGCTTGAAAGGGGGGGCAGGGAACTATGGCTACACCTTC,CASSLKGGAGNYGYTF